One and the same sample provided the 3 T cell receptor beta chains below, sequenced in a study of shared clonotypes between healthy human individuals. Method: immunoSEQ multiplex PCR; TCRdb's copy keeps in-frame clones and lacks some. The sample has about 2 million clones, 90% to 95% seen once. Material: naive CD4+ T cells sorted from blood. The subset is: CD45RA+ positively selected. The receptors come from a man aged 18 to 29 in good health.

The chain joins TRBV10-3 to TRBJ1-4; no definite D call. Germline-derived CDR1 and CDR2 are ENHRY and SYGVKD. V lost 3 bases to trimming and J lost 3 bases, with 23 bases between them. The length of the CDR3 is 19 residues. The CDR3 sequence is CAISEFDHRTYFANEKLFF. DNA of the CDR3: TGTGCCATCAGTGAATTCGACCATCGGACCTACTTCGCTAATGAAAAACTGTTTTTT.

V gene TRBV5-1 combines with J gene TRBJ1-1; a possible D gene is TRBD1 (5 bases). Between the trimmed V and J ends, which lost 4 bases and 0 bases, there was a span of 13 bases. The CDR3 extends over 15 amino acids. Per the germline V gene, CDR1 is SGHRS and CDR2 is YFSETQ. The CDR3 region is CASSPTGRLNTEAFF. The CDR3 coding sequence is TGCGCCAGCAGCCCGACGGGACGATTGAACACTGAAGCTTTCTTT.

The chain couples TRBV7-2 to TRBJ2-4, with TRBD1 identical over 7 bases. From germline, CDR1 is SGHTA and CDR2 FQGNSA. V lost 5 bases to trimming and J lost 3 bases; unmatched junction nucleotides: 7. The CDR3 spans 15 residues. The CDR3 loop is CASSRGGQLKNIQYF. The CDR3 nucleotides read TGTGCCAGCAGCCGAGGGGGACAGCTCAAAAACATTCAGTACTTC.